This T cell receptor (beta chain) came from a study of T cells in Graves' hyperthyroidism and ophthalmopathy. Study-level points and caveats: Most clonotypes expanded in thyroid above 0.001 were likewise present in blood.

With respect to this clonotype: Its antigen is not known.

The TCR beta CDR3 regions underwent amplification using RNA transcripts as the source. A set of HTBI primers served as the primers for a first-round RT-PCR of the TCR CDR3. Each CDR3 protein is one row after TCRdb ran MiXCR on the multiplex PCR reads. The data hold around 600,000 distinct CDR3 sequences, with about 14% observed a single time. Germline-derived CDR1 and CDR2 are MDHEN and SYDVKM. Trimming at V came to 4 bases and at J to 5 bases, leaving 12 bases not matched to a gene. The CDR3 has 18 amino acids. The sample consisted of blood. The J gene is TRBJ2-2, the V gene TRBV28; 11 positions match TRBD2. The clonotype was recovered from a woman aged 45-65 years with Graves' ophthalmopathy. Here the CDR3 DNA reads TGTGCCAGCAGTTGGGGGGTACTAGCGGGAGTGGAAACCGGGGAGCTGTTTTTT. It specifies CASSWGVLAGVETGELFF.